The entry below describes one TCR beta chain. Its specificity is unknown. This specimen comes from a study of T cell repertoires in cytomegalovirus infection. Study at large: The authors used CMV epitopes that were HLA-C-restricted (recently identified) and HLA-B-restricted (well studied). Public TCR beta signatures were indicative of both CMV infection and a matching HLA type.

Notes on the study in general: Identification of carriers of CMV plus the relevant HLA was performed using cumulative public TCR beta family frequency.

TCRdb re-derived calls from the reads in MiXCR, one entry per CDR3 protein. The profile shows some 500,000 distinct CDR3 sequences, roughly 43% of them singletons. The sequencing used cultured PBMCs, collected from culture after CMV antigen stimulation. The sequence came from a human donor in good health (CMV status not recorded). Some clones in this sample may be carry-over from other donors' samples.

The CDR3 bases are TGTGCCAGCAGCCAAGATCTCCGGCATAGGCAGTACTTC. Amino acids: CASSQDLRHRQYF. The chain joins TRBV3-1 to TRBJ2-7, with D unclear. The V gene lost 0 bases and the J gene lost 9 bases, with 12 bases spanning the gap. This CDR3 spans 13 amino acids. Germline loops: CDR1 LGHDT, CDR2 YNNKEL (reference sequence).